This is a list of T cell receptor beta chains from one sample in a study of shared clonotypes between healthy human individuals. Only in-frame clones appear in the TCRdb table, and some are missing; sequencing was by immunoSEQ multiplex PCR. The repertoire holds 550,000 to 700,000 clones, around 73% seen once, with around 1.8% in the top ten. Sequencing was performed on memory CD4+ T cells sorted from blood. The receptors shown here come from a woman in her 30s in good health. Each CDR3 is given with its conserved first and last residue. The D gene is left open where the match is weak. The listing skips clone size in some rows; elsewhere it reads once, few, many or a size class.

D gene	clone size	V gene	J gene	CDR3 protein	CDR3 DNA
NA	NA	TRBV20-1	TRBJ1-1	CSVARGTEAFF	TGCAGTGTCGCGCGCGGCACTGAAGCTTTCTTT
TRBD1	NA	TRBV28	TRBJ1-2	CASSYYRDRGGYTF	TGTGCCAGCAGTTACTACCGGGACAGGGGTGGCTACACCTTC
TRBD1	NA	TRBV6-1	TRBJ1-3	CASGKRTGHGNTIYF	TGTGCCAGTGGGAAAAGGACAGGGCACGGGAACACCATATATTTT
NA	NA	TRBV28	TRBJ1-2	CASSFVQSYTF	TGTGCCAGCAGTTTTGTCCAGTCTTACACCTTC
NA	NA	TRBV7-6	TRBJ2-3	CASSFTLGDTQYF	TGTGCCAGCAGCTTCACCCTGGGGGATACGCAGTATTTT
NA	few	TRBV5-4	TRBJ1-1	CASSPQGVQTLGEAFF	TGTGCCAGCAGCCCTCAAGGGGTGCAGACGCTGGGTGAAGCTTTCTTT
NA	NA	TRBV29-1	TRBJ1-2	CSVAGTYGYTF	TGCAGCGTAGCCGGAACGTATGGCTACACCTTC
NA	NA	TRBV28	TRBJ2-2	CASSPGIGGNAGELFF	TGTGCCAGCAGCCCAGGGATCGGAGGCAACGCCGGGGAGCTGTTTTTT
TRBD1	NA	TRBV2	TRBJ1-2	CANPGQPNYGYTF	TGTGCCAACCCGGGACAGCCCAACTATGGCTACACCTTC
NA	NA	TRBV9	TRBJ2-7	CASSPRGAEHYEQYF	TGTGCCAGCAGCCCCCGGGGCGCGGAGCACTACGAGCAGTACTTC
TRBD1	NA	TRBV19	TRBJ2-5	CASSMAGGQTQYF	TGTGCCAGTAGTATGGCAGGGGGACAGACCCAGTACTTC
NA	NA	TRBV6-5	TRBJ2-1	CASSPPGRAYNEQFF	TGTGCCAGCAGCCCCCCCGGGCGGGCCTACAATGAGCAGTTCTTC
NA	NA	TRBV27	TRBJ2-4	CASMAARTKNIQYF	TGTGCCAGCATGGCGGCGAGGACCAAAAACATTCAGTACTTC
NA	NA	TRBV27	TRBJ2-1	CASSYGSEQFF	TGTGCCAGCAGTTACGGGTCTGAGCAGTTCTTC
NA	NA	TRBV11-3	TRBJ2-2	CASSYNSYGELFF	TGTGCCAGCAGCTATAACTCTTACGGGGAGCTGTTTTTT
NA	NA	TRBV28	TRBJ2-7	CASSLYGGSSYEQYF	TGTGCCAGCAGTTTATATGGGGGGTCATCCTACGAGCAGTACTTC
NA	NA	TRBV6-6	TRBJ2-5	CASSRTGDWYQETQYF	TGTGCCAGCAGCCGCACAGGTGACTGGTACCAAGAGACCCAGTACTTC
NA	NA	TRBV2	TRBJ1-1	CASVESSGGTEAFF	TGTGCCAGCGTTGAGAGCTCTGGAGGGACTGAAGCTTTCTTT
NA	NA	TRBV7-8	TRBJ2-7	CASSPDRVYEQYF	TGTGCCAGCAGCCCCGACAGAGTCTACGAGCAGTACTTC
TRBD2	NA	TRBV4-2	TRBJ2-7	CASSRTEGGASGWYEQYF	TGTGCCAGCAGCCGAACAGAGGGGGGGGCTAGCGGGTGGTACGAGCAGTACTTC
TRBD1	NA	TRBV19	TRBJ2-5	CASSTRQGSETQYF	TGTGCCAGTAGTACCCGACAGGGTTCAGAGACCCAGTACTTC
NA	NA	TRBV5-1	TRBJ1-4	CASSHRGRAGEKLFF	TGCGCCAGCAGCCACCGGGGGCGCGCGGGGGAAAAACTGTTTTTT
TRBD2	NA	TRBV4-1	TRBJ2-2	CASSQGGTSGRAPGELFF	TGCGCCAGCAGCCAGGGCGGGACTAGCGGGAGGGCCCCCGGGGAGCTGTTTTTT
TRBD2	many	TRBV6-1	TRBJ2-2	CASSEGLAGPSNTGELFF	TGTGCCAGCAGTGAAGGGCTAGCGGGGCCCTCGAACACCGGGGAGCTGTTTTTT
TRBD2	NA	TRBV11-1	TRBJ2-1	CASSLVAGGYNEQFF	TGTGCCAGCAGCTTAGTAGCGGGGGGATACAATGAGCAGTTCTTC
NA	few	TRBV4-1	TRBJ2-3	CASSQENRVSTDTQYF	TGCGCCAGCAGCCAAGAAAACAGAGTAAGCACAGATACGCAGTATTTT
NA	NA	TRBV11-1	TRBJ1-1	CASSLHREEAFF	TGTGCCAGCAGCTTACACAGGGAAGAAGCTTTCTTT
NA	NA	TRBV11-2	TRBJ1-1	CASSMGLMNTEAFF	TGTGCCAGCAGCATGGGACTTATGAACACTGAAGCTTTCTTT
NA	NA	TRBV21-1	TRBJ2-1	CANSSPGNEQFF	TGTGCCAACTCCTCCCCGGGCAATGAGCAGTTCTTC
NA	NA	TRBV25-1	TRBJ2-1	CASSAGNEQFF	TGTGCCAGCAGTGCGGGGAATGAGCAGTTCTTC
NA	NA	TRBV7-8	TRBJ2-7	CASSNPSYEQYF	TGTGCCAGCAGCAACCCCTCCTACGAGCAGTACTTC
NA	few	TRBV10-3	TRBJ1-1	CAISEEGGTNTEAFF	TGTGCCATCAGTGAAGAGGGCGGGACGAACACTGAAGCTTTCTTT
TRBD2	NA	TRBV7-8	TRBJ2-7	CASRAGGSYEQYF	TGTGCCAGCAGAGCGGGAGGATCCTACGAGCAGTACTTC
NA	once	TRBV5-4	TRBJ2-3	CASSWSWDFSTDTQYF	TGTGCCAGCAGCTGGAGTTGGGACTTCTCCACAGATACGCAGTATTTT
TRBD2	NA	TRBV27	TRBJ2-3	CASSPRLAGEVPDTQYF	TGTGCCAGCAGTCCACGACTAGCGGGAGAGGTTCCAGATACGCAGTATTTT
TRBD1	NA	TRBV10-3	TRBJ1-2	CAISAGQANYGYTF	TGTGCCATCAGTGCCGGACAGGCGAACTATGGCTACACCTTC
TRBD1	NA	TRBV6-4	TRBJ1-2	CASSDTRQGETGGYTF	TGTGCCAGCAGTGACACGAGACAGGGCGAAACCGGTGGCTACACCTTC
NA	NA	TRBV11-2	TRBJ2-7	CASSPEWQGHEQYF	TGTGCCAGCAGCCCCGAGTGGCAGGGCCACGAGCAGTACTTC
TRBD1	NA	TRBV4-2	TRBJ2-2	CASSLIGRTGTTSNTGELFF	TGTGCCAGCAGCCTCATAGGAAGGACAGGAACAACCTCGAACACCGGGGAGCTGTTTTTT